This T cell receptor beta chain was documented in a study of TIL therapy for anti-PD-1-resistant metastatic lung cancer. The V and J ends lost 1 base and 7 bases respectively, with 9 bases between them. The CDR3 sequence is 12 residues long. Germline V gene sequence: CDR1 SGHDT, CDR2 YYEEEE. The time point: pre-treatment sample, taken before nivolumab and TIL therapy. Patients were adults with stage 4 NSCLC. The libraries were made with immunoSEQ v3. Libraries were sequenced to around 2 million read pairs (survey) or roughly 4.5-6 million (deep). Generated by immunoSEQ multiplex PCR, the TCRdb table keeps only in-frame clones and is missing some. The repertoire holds about 60,000 clones, over 75% seen once, with 2.6% in the top ten.

This TCR derives from a person aged 30 to 80 with non-small cell lung cancer. The chain recombines TRBV5-6 with TRBJ2-7; unclear D gene. This specimen consisted of blood, obtained at baseline. The CDR3 region has the DNA TGTGCCAGCAGCTTGACCGGTTTGGAGCAGTACTTC. Amino acid sequence: CASSLTGLEQYF.